This TCR beta chain was documented in a study of cytomegalovirus exposure and HLA in healthy donors. The study's findings and limits: Accurate HLA-A and HLA-B prediction from TCR beta sequences was reported for most subjects.

As for this clone: Its antigen is currently unknown.

The CDR3 is 15 amino acids. V was trimmed by 2 bases and J by 5 bases, leaving 15 bases between them. Germline CDR1 and CDR2: MNHEY and SVGAGI. Amplification used 60 Vbeta primers and 13 Jbeta primers. Here immunoSEQ multiplex PCR was the method, and the copy in TCRdb shows in-frame clones only, minus some. The data hold about 160,000 clones, with around 90% observed a single time. This sequence joins TRBV6-5 and TRBJ2-5; TRBD1 is a possible D gene (7 bases). The source is a woman in her twenties or thirties in good health and CMV-seronegative. Sequenced material: PBMCs. CDR3 in DNA: TGTGCCAGCAGTTACCCCGGGGGACAGATGGAGACCCAGTACTTC. Translation gives CASSYPGGQMETQYF.